One sample yielded the 23 T cell receptor beta chains listed below, sequenced in a study of blood T cell repertoires in COVID-19. Generated by immunoSEQ multiplex PCR, the TCRdb table keeps only in-frame clones and is missing some. Among around 55,000 clones listed, approximately 91% were seen once. The sequencing input was peripheral blood. The origin of the receptors is a man aged 60 to 69 with active COVID-19.

The rearrangement links TRBV11-2 to TRBJ2-6; 13 bases are shared with TRBD2. The V gene's germline CDR1 is SGHAT and CDR2 FQNNGV. V dropped 3 bases and J dropped 0; count of bases not matched to a gene: 5. The CDR3 runs to 19 residues. In DNA form, the CDR3 reads TGTGCCAGCAGCTTCATTGGACTAGCGGGGGACTCTGGGGCCAACGTCCTGACTTTC. This translates into CASSFIGLAGDSGANVLTF.

This clone was detected only a few times. The genes are TRBV9 and TRBJ1-5; 7 positions agree with TRBD1. Per germline, CDR1 SGDLS and CDR2 YYNGEE. The CDR3 length is 15 residues. V lost 0 bases, J lost 6 bases, and 6 bases stayed unmatched. The CDR3 DNA follows: TGTGCCAGCAGCGTAGAACAGGGGCCCGGTCAGCCCCAGCATTTT. This codes for CASSVEQGPGQPQHF.

The rearrangement links TRBV7-6 to TRBJ2-3; a possible D gene is TRBD1 (6 bases). V was shortened by 5 bases and J by 10 bases, with 10 bases between the two germline ends. In germline, CDR1 is SGHVS, CDR2 FNYEAQ. The CDR3 length is 11 residues. CDR3 DNA: TGTGCCAGCAGCCGGGACACCGCGCAGTATTTT. Translated: CASSRDTAQYF.

This clone has a single count. The CDR3 nucleotides are TGTGCCAGCAGCTTGGCAAGTCGGGAGGGCCCCCTGTACTTC. Protein sequence: CASSLASREGPLYF. V and J are TRBV5-6 and TRBJ2-5; 8 bases are a match to TRBD2. This CDR3 region has 14 residues. CDR1 is SGHDT, CDR2 YYEEEE, per germline. The V and J ends lost 0 bases and 13 bases, in that order; junction bases with no gene match: 11. Full variable domain (remainder filled in from reference TRBV5-6 and TRBJ2-5): DAGVTQSPTHLIKTRGQQVTLRCSPKSGHDTVSWYQQALGQGPQFIFQYYEEEERQRGNFPDRFSGHQFPNYSSELNVNALLLGDSALYLCASSLASREGPLYFGPGTRLLVL.

Only a few counts were recorded for this clone. The chain links TRBV4-1 to TRBJ2-3; 9 bases align to TRBD2. CDR1 and CDR2 (germline): MGHRA, YSYEKL. Trimming removed 2 bases from V and 6 bases from J; junction bases left unmatched: 6. CDR3 length: 15 amino acids. CDR3 in amino acids: CASSQPGTSWDTQYF. Written as DNA, the CDR3 is TGCGCCAGCAGCCAACCCGGGACTAGCTGGGATACGCAGTATTTT.

The chain links TRBV19 to TRBJ2-3; TRBD2 agrees at 12 bases. This CDR3 is 16 amino acids long. Germline CDR1 reads LNHDA; CDR2 reads SQIVND (reference sequence). Trimming removed 5 bases from V and 4 bases from J; junction bases left unmatched: 7. CDR3: CASSSRLAGEPDTQYF. For the CDR3, the DNA is TGTGCCAGTAGTTCGAGACTAGCGGGAGAACCAGATACGCAGTATTTT.

The gene calls are TRBV29-1 and TRBJ2-1; D is possibly TRBD2 (6 bases). The germline V and J ends were trimmed by 3 bases and 10 bases, with 16 bases remaining between them. This CDR3 contains 13 residues. Germline lookup yields CDR1 SQVTM and CDR2 ANQGSEA. The CDR3 DNA is TGCAGCGTTGATTTAGGACTAACGAGGGAGCAGTTCTTC. Protein product: CSVDLGLTREQFF.

The chain employs TRBV5-1 and TRBJ1-1; D uncertain. Between the trimmed V and J ends, which lost 4 bases and 4 bases, there was a span of 11 bases. Germline-derived CDR1 and CDR2 are SGHRS and YFSETQ. The CDR3 extends over 13 amino acids. The CDR3: CASSANTGTEAFF. CDR3 sequence (DNA): TGCGCCAGCAGCGCAAACACGGGCACTGAAGCTTTCTTT.

The CDR3 loop reads CASSLKGGEQYF. For the CDR3, the DNA is TGTGCCAGCAGCCTAAAAGGGGGCGAGCAGTACTTC. V and J are TRBV7-3 and TRBJ2-7; D may be TRBD1 (6 bases). Germline V gene lookup returns CDR1 SGHTA and CDR2 FQGTGA. The CDR3 spans 12 residues. V lost 5 bases, J lost 6 bases, and 11 bases lay in between.

The chain joins TRBV7-6 to TRBJ2-7; 7 bases are shared with TRBD2. V was pared by 3 bases and J by 7 bases, with 6 bases of the junction left unmatched. The CDR3 is 13 residues long. Germline V gives CDR1 SGHVS, CDR2 FNYEAQ. The DNA for the CDR3 is TGTGCCAGCAGCTTGGGGAGGGTACGGGAGCAGTACTTC. Translated: CASSLGRVREQYF.

V is TRBV3-1 (or the pseudogene TRBV3-2) and J is TRBJ1-1, with D perhaps TRBD1 (5 bases). CDR3 length: 12 amino acids. V lost 8 bases and J lost 4, with 11 bases in between. Germline V gene data show CDR1 as LGHDT and CDR2 as YNNKEL (reference sequence). Here the CDR3 DNA reads TGTGCCAGCCTATCGGGGGGCACTGAAGCTTTCTTT. Its protein is CASLSGGTEAFF.

The V call is TRBV7-6, the J call TRBJ2-1; tentatively, D is TRBD2 (5 bases). Trimming took off 1 base at V and 6 bases at J, with 10 bases between the two ends. The CDR3 runs 14 residues. CDR1 and CDR2 (germline): SGHVS, FNYEAQ. The CDR3 reads CASSLVPEGNEQFF. In nucleotides, the CDR3 is TGTGCCAGCAGCTTAGTACCAGAGGGCAATGAGCAGTTCTTC.

Written as DNA, the CDR3 is TGTGCCAGCAGTCTAGGGGGACTAGGAGGCGATGAGCAGTTCTTC. Its translation is CASSLGGLGGDEQFF. The rearrangement links TRBV27 to TRBJ2-1, with 8 nucleotides matching TRBD2. This CDR3 comprises 15 residues. Germline CDR1 reads MNHEY; CDR2 reads SMNVEV (reference sequence). V shed 5 bases and J 8 bases; nucleotides not matched to a gene: 11.

The chain links TRBV2 to TRBJ2-1, with TRBD2 identical over 12 bases. The V gene's germline CDR1 is SNHLY and CDR2 FYNNEI. This CDR3 contains 17 residues. With 2 bases clipped from V and 0 bases from J, the junction kept 2 bases outside the gene matches. CDR3 coding DNA: TGTGCCAGCAGTGAACTAGCGGGAGGGAGCTCCTACAATGAGCAGTTCTTC. It codes for CASSELAGGSSYNEQFF.

This clone was picked up one time. J is TRBJ1-2 and V is TRBV28, with D uncertain. This CDR3 contains 11 residues. Trimming took off 2 bases at V and 6 bases at J, with 4 bases between the two ends. CDR1 and CDR2 from the germline V gene are MDHEN and SYDVKM. CDR3 residues: CASSLRDGYTF. The DNA for the CDR3 is TGTGCCAGCAGTTTACGGGATGGCTACACCTTC.

V usage is TRBV24-1 and J usage is TRBJ2-7, with TRBD2 identical over 13 bases. Germline CDR1 KGHDR, CDR2 SFDVKD. V was pared by 8 bases and J by 7 bases, with 4 bases of the junction left unmatched. The CDR3 has 13 amino acids. CDR3 DNA sequence: TGTGCCACCAAAAGACTAGCGGGAGGTGAGCAGTACTTC. Its translation is CATKRLAGGEQYF.

This chain connects TRBV10-1 to TRBJ2-3; 8 nucleotides match TRBD2. The germline V gene encodes CDR1 WNHNN and CDR2 SYGVQD (reference sequence). The CDR3 consists of 19 residues. The ends lost 1 base at V and 5 bases at J; junction bases unmatched: 17. CDR3 residues: CASSEYGSGSGFSGDTQYF. In DNA, the CDR3 is TGCGCCAGCAGTGAGTACGGAAGCGGGAGTGGTTTTTCGGGAGATACGCAGTATTTT.

This chain uses TRBV6-5 with TRBJ1-3, with TRBD1 matching 8 bases. The CDR3 loop spans 16 amino acids. Germline V CDR1 and CDR2: MNHEY, SVGAGI. With V trimmed by 2 bases and J by 2 bases, 5 bases remained unmatched. DNA of the CDR3: TGTGCCAGCAGTTACCGCCTCAGGGGGCCTGGAAACACCATATATTTT. Its protein is CASSYRLRGPGNTIYF.

This chain links TRBV18 with TRBJ1-3, with D possibly matching TRBD1 (5 bases). This CDR3 has 15 residues. The ends were cut back, 3 bases at V and 1 base at J, with 10 bases in the middle. CDR1 is KGHSH, CDR2 LQKENI, per germline. DNA for the CDR3: TGTGCCAGCTCACCTATGACAGTTTCTGGAAACACCATATATTTT. Its translation: CASSPMTVSGNTIYF.

This sequence joins TRBV18 and TRBJ1-6; TRBD1 matches 7 bases. Trimming took 5 bases from V and 9 from J; bases not matched to a gene: 4. The germline gives CDR1 KGHSH, CDR2 LQKENI. This CDR3 has 13 residues. As DNA, the CDR3 is TGTGCCAGCTCAAGCAGGGGGGTTTCACCCCTCCACTTT. It codes for CASSSRGVSPLHF.

The V gene is TRBV23-1, the J gene TRBJ1-1; TRBD1 matches at 8 bases. TRBV23-1 is classed as an ORF, of uncertain function. Trimming removed 5 bases from V and 3 bases from J; junction bases left unmatched: 8. CDR3 length: 15 amino acids. The CDR3 spells CASSGQGVGYTEAFF. The CDR3 DNA reads as TGCGCCAGCAGTGGACAGGGAGTAGGGTACACTGAAGCTTTCTTT.

This chain joins TRBV21-1 and TRBJ2-3; the table's TRBD1 call for D was not verified on the DNA. TRBV21-1 is a pseudogene. This CDR3 has 16 residues. The CDR3 spells CASSTTGTGYTDTQYF. DNA for the CDR3: TGTGCCAGCAGCACAACCGGGACAGGGTACACAGATACGCAGTATTTT.

The sample holds a few counts of this clone. V gene TRBV4-2 combines with J gene TRBJ1-5; possible D gene TRBD1, 6 bases. V was pared by 4 bases and J by 5 bases, with 18 bases between. The CDR3 has 16 residues. Germline CDR1 is LGHNA and CDR2 is YNFKEQ. CDR3 sequence: CASSLDTGSGHQPQHF. The CDR3 nucleotides read TGTGCCAGCAGCCTTGATACAGGGTCGGGGCATCAGCCCCAGCATTTT.